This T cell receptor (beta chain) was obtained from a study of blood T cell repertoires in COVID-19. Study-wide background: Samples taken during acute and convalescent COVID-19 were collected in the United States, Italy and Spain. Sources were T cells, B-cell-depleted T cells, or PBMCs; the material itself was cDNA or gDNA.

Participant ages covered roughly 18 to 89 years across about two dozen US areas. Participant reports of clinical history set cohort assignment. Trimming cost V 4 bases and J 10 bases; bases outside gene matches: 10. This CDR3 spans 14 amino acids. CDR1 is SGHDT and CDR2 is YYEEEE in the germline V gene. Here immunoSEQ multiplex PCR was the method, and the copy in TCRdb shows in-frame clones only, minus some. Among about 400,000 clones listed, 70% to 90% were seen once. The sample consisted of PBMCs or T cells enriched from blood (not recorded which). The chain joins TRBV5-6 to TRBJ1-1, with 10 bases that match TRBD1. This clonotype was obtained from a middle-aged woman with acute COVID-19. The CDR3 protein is CASSRRDRGLGAFF. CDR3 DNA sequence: TGTGCCAGCAGCCGCCGGGACAGGGGCTTAGGAGCTTTCTTT.